The T cell receptor beta chain under discussion was sequenced for a study of T cells in Graves' hyperthyroidism and ophthalmopathy. Across the whole study: Staff took peripheral blood when the initial diagnosis was made, before any treatment began.

This clonotype has at least ten counts. Its matching antigen is unknown. CDR1 SQVTM and CDR2 ANQGSEA come from the germline V gene. V trimming: 1 base; J trimming: 0 bases; junction bases outside the gene matches: 6. This CDR3 is built from 16 residues. Amplification of TCR beta CDR3 regions was performed using RNA transcripts as template. Initially, a first-round RT-PCR of the TCR CDR3 employed the HTBI primer set. TCRdb reprocessed the multiplex PCR reads via MiXCR and lists one record per CDR3 protein. This table holds about 290,000 distinct CDR3 sequences, roughly 13% found once. Cells are PBMCs isolated from about 10 ml of fresh blood. Study observations and caveats: Most thyroid clonotypes expanded above 0.001 appeared in blood too.

Sequenced sample: blood. This TCR was sampled from a woman between 35 and 50 years old with Graves' hyperthyroidism. V usage is TRBV29-1 and J usage is TRBJ2-3, with 8 bases identical to TRBD2. For the CDR3, the DNA is TGCAGCGTTGAAGGAAGGCGGGGGGTGAGCACAGATACGCAGTATTTT. The encoded protein is CSVEGRRGVSTDTQYF.